These 29 T cell receptor beta chains were sequenced from one sample in a study of T-cell reconstitution after alpha-beta-depleted transplantation in children. The TCRbeta library incorporated unique molecular identifiers. TCRdb reanalysed the PCR reads using MiXCR and keeps one entry per CDR3 protein. The sample records about 610,000 distinct CDR3 sequences, roughly a tenth being singletons. The sample was PBMCs from the stem cell graft donor, taken from the stem cell graft. The receptors were gathered from a human donor who donated a stem cell graft to a child with acute myeloid leukemia.

This clonotype was seen at least ten times. This chain uses TRBV15 with TRBJ1-1; tentative D call: TRBD1 (6 bases). Deletions cut 0 bases from V and 8 bases from J, with 10 bases between. CDR1 LNHNV and CDR2 YYDKDF come from the germline V gene (reference sequence). The CDR3 is made up of 13 amino acids. This CDR3 is CATSRDQGREAFF. The CDR3 DNA reads as TGTGCCACCAGCAGAGATCAGGGGAGAGAAGCTTTCTTT.

The genes are TRBV6-2 or TRBV6-3 and TRBJ2-1; D not certain. The V end was cut by 5 bases, the J end by 10 bases, with 9 bases between. The CDR3 totals 11 residues. Germline-derived CDR1 and CDR2 are MNHEY and SVGEGT. CDR3: CASSPAWEQFF. The CDR3 region has the DNA TGTGCCAGCAGTCCAGCTTGGGAGCAGTTCTTC.

There are many counts of this clonotype. The CDR3 nucleotides read TGTGCCAGCAGTTTAGATTCTAGCGGGAGCGGGGAGACCCAGTACTTC. It is translated as CASSLDSSGSGETQYF. The chain employs TRBV12-3 or TRBV12-4 and TRBJ2-5; TRBD2 matches 10 bases. There are 16 residues in the CDR3. With 1 base clipped from V and 5 bases from J, the junction kept 7 bases outside the gene matches.

CDR3 region: CAVDRGMYEQYF. DNA of the CDR3: TGCGCCGTTGACAGGGGGATGTACGAGCAGTACTTC. The rearrangement joins TRBV4-3 to TRBJ2-7, with 9 bases matching TRBD1. From germline, CDR1 is LGHNA and CDR2 YSLEER. This CDR3 has 12 amino acids. V shed 11 bases, J shed 4 bases, and the junction held 6 bases outside the gene matches.

In its sample, this clonotype was seen many times. The chain employs TRBV6-2 or TRBV6-3 and TRBJ2-2; weak D call: TRBD2 (5 bases). CDR1 and CDR2 from the germline V gene are MNHEY and SVGEGT. Deletions cut 7 bases from V and 7 bases from J, with 7 bases between. The CDR3 loop spans 11 amino acids. In DNA, the CDR3 is TGTGCCAGCACGGCGGGCGGGGAGCTGTTTTTT. It translates to CASTAGGELFF.

The chain links TRBV27 to TRBJ1-2; D perhaps matches TRBD1 (5 bases). Germline assignment: CDR1 MNHEY and CDR2 SMNVEV (reference sequence). Trimming removed 0 bases from V and 2 bases from J, with 13 bases in between. The CDR3 consists of 16 residues. The CDR3 bases are TGTGCCAGCAGTTTATCGCGGGGCACGGGGAACTATGGCTACACCTTC. It encodes CASSLSRGTGNYGYTF.

The rearrangement uses TRBV5-6 and TRBJ1-4, with D uncertain. The CDR3 covers 14 residues. Germline loops: CDR1 SGHDT, CDR2 YYEEEE. V lost 1 base to trimming and J lost 6 bases, with 10 bases between them. CDR3 amino acids: CASSLLSQDEKLFF. The DNA of the CDR3 is TGTGCCAGCAGCTTGTTGTCGCAGGATGAAAAACTGTTTTTT.

There are a few counts of this clonotype. This chain connects TRBV20-1 to TRBJ1-1; D perhaps matches TRBD1 (5 bases). Between the trimmed V and J ends, which lost 5 bases and 2 bases, there was a span of 15 bases. From germline, CDR1 is DFQATT and CDR2 SNEGSKA (reference sequence). The CDR3 spans 14 residues. The CDR3, as DNA: TGCAGTGCTCCAGCCGGGGCGTTTAACACTGAAGCTTTCTTT. Its protein product is CSAPAGAFNTEAFF.

This clonotype came up a few times. The chain links TRBV7-2 to TRBJ2-7, with TRBD2 matching 8 bases. The CDR3 sequence is 13 residues long. The J segment lost 6 bases and the V segment lost 2 bases, leaving 3 bases of the junction unmatched. The germline gives CDR1 SGHTA, CDR2 FQGNSA. This CDR3 is CASSLKAGAEQYF. DNA for the CDR3: TGTGCCAGCAGCTTAAAAGCGGGAGCCGAGCAGTACTTC.

At least ten counts were recorded for this clonotype. V gene TRBV29-1 combines with J gene TRBJ1-3; D ambiguous. This CDR3 comprises 13 residues. Trimming stripped 4 bases from V and 0 bases from J, with 7 bases between. Germline CDR1 is SQVTM and CDR2 is ANQGSEA. CDR3 region: CSVGPSSGNTIYF. CDR3 coding DNA: TGCAGCGTTGGCCCAAGCTCTGGAAACACCATATATTTT.

This clonotype was seen at least ten times. This chain joins TRBV6-8 and TRBJ2-1; 7 nucleotides line up with TRBD2. The junction had 5 bases not matched to a gene; V was cut back by 11 bases and J by 1 base. In germline, CDR1 is MNHGY, CDR2 SAAAGT. The CDR3 length is 13 residues. This CDR3 reads CAGNGGSYNEQFF. The CDR3 DNA sequence: TGTGCCGGTAACGGGGGGTCCTACAATGAGCAGTTCTTC.

CDR3 amino acids: CASSEGSFEQYF. In DNA form, the CDR3 reads TGTGCCAGCAGTGAAGGGAGCTTCGAGCAGTACTTC. The chain joins TRBV2 to TRBJ2-7; D gene ambiguous. V was cut by 1 base and J by 6 bases, with 7 bases left in between. Germline V lookup: CDR1 SNHLY, CDR2 FYNNEI. This CDR3 comprises 12 residues.

This clonotype came up many times. CDR3 coding DNA: TGTGCCAGCAGTGACAGGGCTGGGGCCAACGTCCTGACTTTC. Its protein product is CASSDRAGANVLTF. V and J are TRBV2 and TRBJ2-6, with D possibly matching TRBD1 (5 bases). V lost 3 bases and J 2 bases, leaving 5 bases between the germline ends. This CDR3 region has 14 residues. CDR1 and CDR2 (germline): SNHLY, FYNNEI. Filled out from reference TRBV2 and TRBJ2-6, the complete variable domain reads EPEVTQTPSHQVTQMGQEVILRCVPISNHLYFYWYRQILGQKVEFLVSFYNNEISEKSEIFDDQFSVERPDGSNFTLKIRSTKLEDSAMYFCASSDRAGANVLTFGAGSRLTVL.

The chain recombines TRBV5-1 with TRBJ2-3; D gene unclear. The CDR3 length is 12 residues. Trimming took off 0 bases at V and 5 bases at J, with 4 bases between the two ends. Germline V gives CDR1 SGHRS, CDR2 YFSETQ. Here the CDR3 reads CASSLGQDTQYF. CDR3 nucleotides: TGCGCCAGCAGCTTGGGTCAAGATACGCAGTATTTT.

This clonotype was seen a few times. The J gene is TRBJ1-2, the V gene TRBV29-1; 7 bases are shared with TRBD1. Germline V CDR1 and CDR2: SQVTM, ANQGSEA. With V trimmed by 5 bases and J by 4 bases, 19 bases remained unmatched. The CDR3 extends over 17 amino acids. The CDR3 is CSVPARDSLLLSYGYTF. The CDR3 DNA is TGCAGCGTTCCCGCCCGGGACAGCCTCCTCCTTTCCTATGGCTACACCTTC.

This clonotype came up a few times. The DNA for the CDR3 is TGTGCCAGCAGTCCTCCTTTTGGCGGGGGAAGCACAGATACGCAGTATTTT. Translated, it gives CASSPPFGGGSTDTQYF. The rearrangement uses TRBV12-3 or TRBV12-4 and TRBJ2-3, with 7 bases matching TRBD2. The trim removed 5 bases at V and 0 bases at J, leaving 11 bases unmatched. The CDR3 contains 17 residues.

This clonotype was seen more than once but under ten times. V and J are TRBV18 and TRBJ2-7, with D possibly being TRBD2 (5 bases). Trimming cost V 3 bases and J 9 bases, with 18 bases left between them. The germline CDR1 and CDR2 sequences are KGHSH and LQKENI. CDR3 length equals 14 residues. CDR3 region: CASSPSSGSEGQYF. The CDR3 DNA sequence: TGTGCCAGCTCACCTAGCTCGGGGTCTGAGGGGCAGTACTTC. The complete variable domain, with remaining parts taken from reference TRBV18 and TRBJ2-7, reads NAGVMQNPRHLVRRRGQEARLRCSPMKGHSHVYWYRQLPEEGLKFMVYLQKENIIDESGMPKERFSAEFPKEGPSILRIQQVVRGDSAAYFCASSPSSGSEGQYFGPGTRLTVT.

V is TRBV12-3 or TRBV12-4 and J is TRBJ2-2; TRBD1 agrees at 8 bases. CDR3 length equals 15 residues. V dropped 8 bases and J dropped 6; count of bases not matched to a gene: 11. In DNA, the CDR3 is TGTGCCAGCCGGACAGGGATCGGGTCAGCCGGGGAGCTGTTTTTT. It is translated as CASRTGIGSAGELFF.

The gene calls are TRBV29-1 and TRBJ2-7, with a weak D call TRBD2 (6 bases). V was trimmed by 4 bases and J by 7 bases, leaving 11 bases between them. Germline values: CDR1 SQVTM, CDR2 ANQGSEA. The CDR3 sequence is 11 residues long. Here the CDR3 DNA reads TGCAGCGTTGTCGTGGAGGGGGAGCAGTACTTC. Amino acids: CSVVVEGEQYF.

The chain couples TRBV25-1 to TRBJ2-7, with a weak D call TRBD1 (6 bases). The ends were cut back, 3 bases at V and 3 bases at J, with 12 bases in the middle. The CDR3 loop spans 14 amino acids. CDR1 and CDR2 (germline): MGHDK, SYGVNS. CDR3 amino acids: CASSETRGRYEQYF. CDR3 DNA: TGTGCCAGCAGTGAGACCAGGGGTCGCTACGAGCAGTACTTC.

At least ten counts were recorded for this clonotype. This CDR3 reads CASSGEGAGNNEQFF. DNA for the CDR3: TGTGCCAGCAGTGGGGAGGGGGCTGGGAACAATGAGCAGTTCTTC. This chain links TRBV2 with TRBJ2-1, with D possibly being TRBD1 or TRBD2 (7 bases each). This CDR3 is built from 15 residues. V was cut by 4 bases and J by 5 bases, with 15 bases left in between. From germline, CDR1 is SNHLY and CDR2 FYNNEI.

This clonotype was seen at least ten times. This sequence joins TRBV10-2 and TRBJ2-1; 9 bases fit TRBD2. This CDR3 is 13 amino acids long. V trimming: 6 bases; J trimming: 5 bases; junction bases outside the gene matches: 2. CDR1 and CDR2 (germline): WSHSY, SAAADI. CDR3 sequence reads: CASRASGDNEQFF. Here the CDR3 DNA reads TGCGCCAGCAGGGCTAGCGGGGACAATGAGCAGTTCTTC.

J is TRBJ2-1 and V is TRBV5-1; D possibly uses TRBD1 or TRBD2 (5 bases each). V was trimmed by 4 bases and J by 7 bases, leaving 18 bases between them. CDR1 is SGHRS, CDR2 YFSETQ, per germline. The CDR3 length is 15 residues. DNA for the CDR3: TGCGCCAGCAGCAGCACCGGGACCCCGGGGAATGAGCAGTTCTTC. It translates to CASSSTGTPGNEQFF.

The V call is TRBV4-3, the J call TRBJ2-7, with D perhaps being TRBD1 or TRBD2 (5 bases each). Germline loops: CDR1 LGHNA, CDR2 YSLEER. Trimming left V 4 bases short and J 3 bases short, with 16 bases between. The CDR3 loop spans 15 amino acids. For the CDR3, the DNA is TGCGCCAGCAGCCCCGGGGCGGATTTAGGCTACGAGCAGTACTTC. This gives the protein CASSPGADLGYEQYF.

This clonotype was seen repeatedly, ten times or more. V is TRBV20-1 and J is TRBJ2-5, with TRBD2 matching over 7 bases. This CDR3 contains 13 residues. CDR1 is DFQATT, CDR2 SNEGSKA, per germline (reference sequence). CDR3 sequence reads: CSGGAGNQETQYF. Written as DNA, the CDR3 is TGCAGCGGGGGAGCGGGAAACCAAGAGACCCAGTACTTC.

V is TRBV4-3 and J is TRBJ2-3, with a weak D call TRBD2 (5 bases). Trimming removed 0 bases from V and 2 bases from J, with 12 bases in between. Germline V gene data show CDR1 as LGHNA and CDR2 as YSLEER. The CDR3 runs to 16 residues. CDR3 protein: CASSQEARGITDTQYF. CDR3 sequence (DNA): TGCGCCAGCAGCCAAGAAGCCCGGGGAATCACAGATACGCAGTATTTT.

The chain is built from TRBV10-3 and TRBJ2-1; D ambiguous. CDR1 ENHRY and CDR2 SYGVKD come from the germline V gene. Trimming took off 4 bases at V and 5 bases at J, with 21 bases between the two ends. This CDR3 spans 17 amino acids. CDR3 DNA: TGTGCCATCAGTGGCGGTAGCAGACGCTTGGGCGACAATGAGCAGTTCTTC. Its translation is CAISGGSRRLGDNEQFF.

This clonotype came up many times. The chain is built from TRBV7-2 and TRBJ2-3; 8 positions agree with TRBD2. Germline CDR1 is SGHTA and CDR2 is FQGNSA. The CDR3 sequence is 15 residues long. The junction had 4 bases not matched to a gene; V was cut back by 4 bases and J by 1 base. Here the CDR3 reads CASSSSGRGTDTQYF. The CDR3 region has the DNA TGTGCCAGCAGCTCCAGCGGGAGAGGCACAGATACGCAGTATTTT.

The chain has TRBV27 and TRBJ2-1, with a tentative D call TRBD2 (6 bases). CDR1 and CDR2 (germline): MNHEY, SMNVEV (reference sequence). The CDR3 sequence is 13 residues long. With 6 bases removed from V and 8 bases from J, the gap between germline ends came to 14 bases. Here the CDR3 DNA reads TGTGCCAGCAGCGGGAGACGGAAGGATGAGCAGTTCTTC. Translating gives CASSGRRKDEQFF.